This T cell receptor beta chain was documented in a study of blood T cell repertoires in COVID-19. Per the authors' pipeline: The assay estimated nucleated cells by amplifying reference gene primers. Generated by immunoSEQ multiplex PCR, the TCRdb table keeps only in-frame clones and is missing some. V and J calls and clone size follow that table, whereas D and trimming were derived from the DNA. In the table there are around 430,000 clones, about 83% of which are singletons. The CDR3 loop spans 18 amino acids. Trimming took 1 base from V and 4 from J, leaving 17 bases between them. CDR1 and CDR2 from the germline V gene are MDHEN and SYDVKM.

The rearrangement joins TRBV28 to TRBJ1-6; a weak D match, TRBD1 (6 bases). This clonotype was sampled from a woman in her 50s who had recovered from COVID-19. Sample: PBMCs or T cells enriched from blood (not recorded which). The CDR3 sequence: CASSLYITKTGYNSPLHF. The CDR3 nucleotides read TGTGCCAGCAGTTTATATATCACGAAGACAGGATATAATTCACCCCTCCACTTT.